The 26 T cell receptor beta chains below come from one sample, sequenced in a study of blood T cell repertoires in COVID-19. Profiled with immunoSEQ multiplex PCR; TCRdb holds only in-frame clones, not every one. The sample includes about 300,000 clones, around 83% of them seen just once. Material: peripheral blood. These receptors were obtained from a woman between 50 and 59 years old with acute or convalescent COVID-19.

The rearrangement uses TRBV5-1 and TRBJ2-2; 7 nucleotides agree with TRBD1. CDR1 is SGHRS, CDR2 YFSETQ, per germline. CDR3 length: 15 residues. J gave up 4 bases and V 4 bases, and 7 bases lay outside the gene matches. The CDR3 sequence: CASSPIQGSTGELFF. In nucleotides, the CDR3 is TGCGCCAGCAGCCCTATACAGGGGAGCACCGGGGAGCTGTTTTTT.

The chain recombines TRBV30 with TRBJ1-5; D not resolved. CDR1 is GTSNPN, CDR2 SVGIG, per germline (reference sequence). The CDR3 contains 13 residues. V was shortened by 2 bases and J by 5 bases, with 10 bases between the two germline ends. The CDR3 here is CAWSRRQDQPQHF. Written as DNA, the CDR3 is TGTGCCTGGAGTAGGAGGCAAGATCAGCCCCAGCATTTT.

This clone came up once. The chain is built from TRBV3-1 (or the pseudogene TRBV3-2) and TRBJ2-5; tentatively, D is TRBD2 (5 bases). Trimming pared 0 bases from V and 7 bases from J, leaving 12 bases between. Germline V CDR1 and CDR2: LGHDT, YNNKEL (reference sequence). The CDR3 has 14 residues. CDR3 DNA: TGTGCCAGCAGCCAAGATCCCGCCGGGGTGACCCAGTACTTC. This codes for CASSQDPAGVTQYF.

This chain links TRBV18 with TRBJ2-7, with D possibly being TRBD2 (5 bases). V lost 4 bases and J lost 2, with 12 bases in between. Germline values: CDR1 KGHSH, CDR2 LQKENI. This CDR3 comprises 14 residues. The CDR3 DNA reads TGTGCCAGCTCACTTAGACTAAGCCCCTACGAGCAGTACTTC. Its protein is CASSLRLSPYEQYF.

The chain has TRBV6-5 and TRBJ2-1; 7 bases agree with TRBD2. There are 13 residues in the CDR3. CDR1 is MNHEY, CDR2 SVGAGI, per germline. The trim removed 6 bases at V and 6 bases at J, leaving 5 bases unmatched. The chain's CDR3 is CASSRTSSNEQFF. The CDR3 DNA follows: TGTGCCAGCAGCCGGACTAGTAGCAATGAGCAGTTCTTC.

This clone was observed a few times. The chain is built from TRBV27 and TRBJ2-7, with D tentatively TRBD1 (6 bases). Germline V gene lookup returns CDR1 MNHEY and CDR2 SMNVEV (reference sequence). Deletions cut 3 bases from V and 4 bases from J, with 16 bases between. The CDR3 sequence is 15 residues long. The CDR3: CASSLTGTYRYEQYF. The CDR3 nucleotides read TGTGCCAGCAGTTTGACCGGGACATACCGTTACGAGCAGTACTTC.

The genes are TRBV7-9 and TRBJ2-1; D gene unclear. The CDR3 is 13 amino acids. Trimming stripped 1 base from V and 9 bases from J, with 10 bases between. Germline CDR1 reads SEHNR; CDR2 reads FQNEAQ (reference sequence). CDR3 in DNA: TGTGCCAGCAGCTTAGGAGGCGTAAGTGAGCAGTTCTTC. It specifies CASSLGGVSEQFF.

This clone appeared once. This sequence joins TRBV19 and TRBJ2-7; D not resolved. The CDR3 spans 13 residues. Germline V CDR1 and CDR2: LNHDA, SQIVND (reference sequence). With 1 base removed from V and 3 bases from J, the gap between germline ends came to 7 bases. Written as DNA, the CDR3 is TGTGCCAGTAGTATAGGAGCAAGCTACGAGCAGTACTTC. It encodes CASSIGASYEQYF.

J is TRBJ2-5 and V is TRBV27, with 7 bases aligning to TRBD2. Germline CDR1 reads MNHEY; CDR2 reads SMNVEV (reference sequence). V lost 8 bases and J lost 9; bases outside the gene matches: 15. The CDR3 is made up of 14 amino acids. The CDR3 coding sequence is TGTGCCAGCTCCCAAGGGTGGGAGGGTCTGCCCCAGTACTTC. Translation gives CASSQGWEGLPQYF.

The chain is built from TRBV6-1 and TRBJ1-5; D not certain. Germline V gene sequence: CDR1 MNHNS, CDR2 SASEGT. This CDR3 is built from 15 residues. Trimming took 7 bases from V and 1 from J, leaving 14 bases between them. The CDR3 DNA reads TGTGCCAGCACCTACCCCCGGGAGAGCAATCAGCCCCAGCATTTT. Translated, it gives CASTYPRESNQPQHF.

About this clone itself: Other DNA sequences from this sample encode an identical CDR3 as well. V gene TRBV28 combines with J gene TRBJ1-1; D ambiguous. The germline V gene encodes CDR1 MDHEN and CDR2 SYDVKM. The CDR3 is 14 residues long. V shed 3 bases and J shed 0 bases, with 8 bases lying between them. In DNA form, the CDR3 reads TGTGCCAGCAGTTTGGGCCAACTGAACACTGAAGCTTTCTTT. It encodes CASSLGQLNTEAFF.

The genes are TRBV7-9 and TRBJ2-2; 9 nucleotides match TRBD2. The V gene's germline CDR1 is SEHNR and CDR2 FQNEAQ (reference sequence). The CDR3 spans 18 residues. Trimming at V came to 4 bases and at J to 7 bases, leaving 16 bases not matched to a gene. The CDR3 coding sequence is TGTGCCAGCAGCTCCCCTGGCGGGAGGGCCGGAATAGGCGGGGAGCTGTTTTTT. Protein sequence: CASSSPGGRAGIGGELFF.

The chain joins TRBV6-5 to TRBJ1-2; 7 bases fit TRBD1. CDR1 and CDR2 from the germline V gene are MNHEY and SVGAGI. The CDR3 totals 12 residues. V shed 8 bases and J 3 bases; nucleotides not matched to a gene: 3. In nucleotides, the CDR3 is TGTGCCAGCCTCGACAGGGACTATGGCTACACCTTC. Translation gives CASLDRDYGYTF.

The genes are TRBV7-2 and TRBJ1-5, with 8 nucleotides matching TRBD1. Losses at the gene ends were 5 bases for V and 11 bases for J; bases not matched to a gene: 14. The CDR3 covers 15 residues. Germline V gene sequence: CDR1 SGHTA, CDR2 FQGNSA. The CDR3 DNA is TGTGCCAGCAGCCCACAGGGGGGGGGAGGTAAGGCCCAGCATTTT. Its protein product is CASSPQGGGGKAQHF.

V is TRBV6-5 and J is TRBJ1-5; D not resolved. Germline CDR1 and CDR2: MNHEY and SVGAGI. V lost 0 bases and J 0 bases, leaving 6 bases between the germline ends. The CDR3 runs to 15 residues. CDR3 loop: CASSYSTNSNQPQHF. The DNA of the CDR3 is TGTGCCAGCAGTTACTCGACAAATAGCAATCAGCCCCAGCATTTT.

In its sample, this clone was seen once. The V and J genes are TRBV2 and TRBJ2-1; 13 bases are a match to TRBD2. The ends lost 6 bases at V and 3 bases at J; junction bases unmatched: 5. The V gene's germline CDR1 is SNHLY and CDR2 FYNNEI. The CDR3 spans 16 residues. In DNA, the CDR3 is TGTGCCAGCAGCCCGGGACTAGCGGGGATCTACAATGAGCAGTTCTTC. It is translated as CASSPGLAGIYNEQFF.

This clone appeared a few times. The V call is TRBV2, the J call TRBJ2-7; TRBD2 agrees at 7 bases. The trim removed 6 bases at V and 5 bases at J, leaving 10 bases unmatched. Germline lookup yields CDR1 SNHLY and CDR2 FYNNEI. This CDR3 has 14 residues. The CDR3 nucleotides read TGTGCCAGCAGGCAGACTAGCTCGAAACACGAGCAGTACTTC. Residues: CASRQTSSKHEQYF.

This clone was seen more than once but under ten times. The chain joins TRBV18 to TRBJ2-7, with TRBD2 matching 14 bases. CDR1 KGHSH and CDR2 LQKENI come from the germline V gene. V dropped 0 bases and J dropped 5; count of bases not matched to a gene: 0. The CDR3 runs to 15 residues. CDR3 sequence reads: CASSPPTSGRDEQYF. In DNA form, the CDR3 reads TGTGCCAGCTCACCACCGACTAGCGGGAGGGACGAGCAGTACTTC.

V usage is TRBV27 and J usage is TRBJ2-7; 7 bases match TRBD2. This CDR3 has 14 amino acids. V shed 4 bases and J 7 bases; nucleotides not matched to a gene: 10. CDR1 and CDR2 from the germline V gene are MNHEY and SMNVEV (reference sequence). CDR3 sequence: CASSSLSREREQYF. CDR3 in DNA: TGTGCCAGCAGTTCCCTCTCGCGGGAGCGGGAGCAGTACTTC.

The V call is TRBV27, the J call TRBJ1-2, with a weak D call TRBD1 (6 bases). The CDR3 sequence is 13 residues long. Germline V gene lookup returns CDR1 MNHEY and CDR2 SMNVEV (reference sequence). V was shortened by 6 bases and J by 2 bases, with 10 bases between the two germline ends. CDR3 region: CASRGQGNYGYTF. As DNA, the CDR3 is TGTGCCAGCAGAGGGCAGGGGAACTATGGCTACACCTTC.

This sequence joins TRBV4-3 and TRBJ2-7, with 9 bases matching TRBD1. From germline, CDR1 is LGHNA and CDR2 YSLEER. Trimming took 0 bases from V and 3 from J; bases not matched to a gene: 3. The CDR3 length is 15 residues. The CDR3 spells CASSQDWTGDYEQYF. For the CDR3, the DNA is TGCGCCAGCAGCCAAGATTGGACAGGGGACTACGAGCAGTACTTC.

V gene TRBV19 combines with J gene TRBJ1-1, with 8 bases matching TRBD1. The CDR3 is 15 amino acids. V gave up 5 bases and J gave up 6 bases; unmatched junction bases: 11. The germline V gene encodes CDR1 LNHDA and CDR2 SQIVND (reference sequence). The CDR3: CASSDSGTGLSEAFF. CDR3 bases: TGTGCCAGTAGTGACTCCGGGACAGGCCTCTCTGAAGCTTTCTTT.

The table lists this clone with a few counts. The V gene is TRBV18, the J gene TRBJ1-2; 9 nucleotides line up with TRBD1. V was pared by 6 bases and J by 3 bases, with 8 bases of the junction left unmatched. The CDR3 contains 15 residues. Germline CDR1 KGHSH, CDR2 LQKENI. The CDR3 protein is CASSPGTGLDYGYTF. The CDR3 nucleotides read TGTGCCAGCTCGCCGGGGACAGGGCTCGACTATGGCTACACCTTC. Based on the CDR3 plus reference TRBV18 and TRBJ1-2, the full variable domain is NAGVMQNPRHLVRRRGQEARLRCSPMKGHSHVYWYRQLPEEGLKFMVYLQKENIIDESGMPKERFSAEFPKEGPSILRIQQVVRGDSAAYFCASSPGTGLDYGYTFGSGTRLTVV.

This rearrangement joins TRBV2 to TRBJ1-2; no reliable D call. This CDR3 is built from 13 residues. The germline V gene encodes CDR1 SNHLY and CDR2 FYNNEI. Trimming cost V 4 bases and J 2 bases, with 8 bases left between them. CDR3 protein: CASSAQSNYGYTF. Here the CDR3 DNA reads TGTGCCAGCAGTGCACAGAGCAACTATGGCTACACCTTC.

CDR3 residues: CASRPNDRAETQYF. DNA of the CDR3: TGTGCCAGCAGACCCAACGACAGGGCGGAGACCCAGTACTTC. The chain recombines TRBV2 with TRBJ2-5, with 7 bases lining up with TRBD1. The CDR3 spans 14 residues. Germline V gene data show CDR1 as SNHLY and CDR2 as FYNNEI. V dropped 6 bases and J dropped 5; count of bases not matched to a gene: 9.

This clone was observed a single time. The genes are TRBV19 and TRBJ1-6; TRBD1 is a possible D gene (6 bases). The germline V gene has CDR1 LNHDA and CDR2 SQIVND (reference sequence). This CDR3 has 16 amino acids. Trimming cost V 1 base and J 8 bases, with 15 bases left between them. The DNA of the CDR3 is TGTGCCAGTAGTATAGCCCAACGGACAGCCTATTCACCCCTCCACTTT. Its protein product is CASSIAQRTAYSPLHF.